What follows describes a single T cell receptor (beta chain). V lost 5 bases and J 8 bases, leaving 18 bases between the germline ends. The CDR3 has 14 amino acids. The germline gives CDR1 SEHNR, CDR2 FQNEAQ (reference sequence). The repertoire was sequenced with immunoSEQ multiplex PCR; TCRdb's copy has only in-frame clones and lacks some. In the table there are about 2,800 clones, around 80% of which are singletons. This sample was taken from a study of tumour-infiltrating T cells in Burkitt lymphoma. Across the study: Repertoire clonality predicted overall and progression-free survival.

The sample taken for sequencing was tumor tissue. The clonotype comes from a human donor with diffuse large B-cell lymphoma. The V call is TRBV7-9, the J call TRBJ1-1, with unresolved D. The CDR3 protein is CASSPTGRGLEAFF. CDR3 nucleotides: TGTGCCAGCAGCCCAACGGGTAGAGGGCTGGAAGCTTTCTTT.